This T cell receptor (beta chain) was recovered during a study of brain T cells in children with intractable seizures. Study observations and caveats: Patients' HCMV serostatus was unknown; virus specificity rests on CDR3 similarity alone.

Points on this clone: Antigen unknown.

Germline-derived CDR1 and CDR2 are SGHTA and FQGNSA. Deletions cut 1 base from V and 3 bases from J, with 13 bases between. This CDR3 is built from 16 residues. Described time point: blood from clinic visit 5 months post-surgery; TSC patient then seizure free. Sequencing was limited to surgery cases with top T cell transcript signatures in brain tissue. Pre-surgery treatment included at least one anti-epileptic drug. Profiling relied on immunoSEQ multiplex PCR, and the TCRdb table lists in-frame clones only, not all of them. The sample has approximately 330,000 clones; roughly 93% are singletons. The rearrangement joins TRBV7-2 to TRBJ1-3, with a tentative D call TRBD1 (5 bases). The sample in question was peripheral blood, obtained around 5 months after surgery. The sequence was collected from a boy younger than two with tuberous sclerosis and intractable seizures. The CDR3 loop is CASSLVGRDLGNTIYF. CDR3 DNA sequence: TGTGCCAGCAGCTTAGTCGGTAGGGACCTTGGAAACACCATATATTTT. Based on the CDR3 plus reference TRBV7-2 and TRBJ1-3, the full variable domain is GAGVSQSPSNKVTEKGKDVELRCDPISGHTALYWYRQSLGQGLEFLIYFQGNSAPDKSGLPSDRFSAERTGGSVSTLTIQRTQQEDSAVYLCASSLVGRDLGNTIYFGEGSWLTVV.